This is a list of T cell receptor beta chains from one sample in a study of T cell responses to AZD1222 COVID-19 vaccine. Profiling relied on immunoSEQ multiplex PCR, and the TCRdb table lists in-frame clones only, not all of them. The sample records more than 75,000 clones, about nine tenths being singletons. The sequencing used peripheral blood, collected on day 0 of AZD1222 vaccination. These receptors were obtained from an adult in good health. Both conserved end residues are part of each CDR3. The D gene is left open where the match is weak. Only some rows state a clone size, as once, few, many or a class for expanded clones.

TRBJ1-1 | TRBV6-6 | NA | NA | TGTGCCAGCACTAATGGGCAGAAGAACACTGAAGCTTTCTTT | CASTNGQKNTEAFF
TRBJ2-3 | TRBV5-1 | NA | once | TGCGCCAGCGCTCCAGCGCGGAGCCGCACAGATACGCAGTATTTT | CASAPARSRTDTQYF
TRBJ1-1 | TRBV7-9 | NA | NA | TGTGCCAGCAGCTCCCAACAGTTCGAAGCTTTCTTT | CASSSQQFEAFF
TRBJ2-6 | TRBV7-3 | NA | NA | TGTGCCAGCAGCTTAGCAGATACCAGGGCCTCTGGGGCCAACGTCCTGACTTTC | CASSLADTRASGANVLTF
TRBJ2-1 | TRBV9 | TRBD2 | NA | TGTGCCAGCAGCGTAGCCCCAACCGGGACTAGCGGAAACAATGAGCAGTTCTTC | CASSVAPTGTSGNNEQFF
TRBJ1-2 | TRBV27 | NA | NA | TGTGCCAGCAGAGCTCAGGACAGCTCCTATGGCTACACCTTC | CASRAQDSSYGYTF
TRBJ2-5 | TRBV2 | NA | NA | TGTGCCAGCACTCTCGTGGGTAAAGAGACCCAGTACTTC | CASTLVGKETQYF
TRBJ1-3 | TRBV7-8 | TRBD1 | NA | TGTGCCAGCAGCTTACAGGGGGCCTCTGGAAACACCATATATTTT | CASSLQGASGNTIYF
TRBJ1-4 | TRBV15 | TRBD1 | NA | TGTGCCACCAGGAAGGAGGGGGCAGAGGGAAATGAAAAACTGTTTTTT | CATRKEGAEGNEKLFF
TRBJ2-7 | TRBV7-8 | TRBD2 | NA | TGTGCCAGCAGCCAGAGACTAGCGGGACGGGAGCAGTACTTC | CASSQRLAGREQYF
TRBJ1-2 | TRBV7-2 | NA | NA | TGTGCCAGCAGCTTAGGAACTTTTAGTGGCTACACCTTC | CASSLGTFSGYTF
TRBJ2-7 | TRBV11-2 | NA | NA | TGTGCCAGCAGTTACAGGGGGCTCGTCCCTAGCGGGAGTGCGGAGCAGTACTTC | CASSYRGLVPSGSAEQYF
TRBJ2-2 | TRBV6-5 | TRBD1 | NA | TGTGCCAGCAGATGGACAGGGGGCACCGGGGAGCTGTTTTTT | CASRWTGGTGELFF